The 28 T cell receptor beta chains presented below share a single source sample, sequenced in a study of OX40 agonist ivuxolimab in advanced cancers. Assay: immunoSEQ multiplex PCR; the TCRdb copy retains only in-frame clones and omits some. Of about 98,000 clones in the sample, more than 85% are singletons; the top ten hold 0.82%. The source material was CD4+ or CD8+ T cells sorted from blood, sampled in a trial of the OX40 agonist ivuxolimab. These receptors all stem from an adult with an advanced solid tumor such as melanoma, head and neck, liver or kidney cancer.

The V and J genes are TRBV11-2 and TRBJ2-7, with 11 bases identical to TRBD2. CDR3 length equals 16 residues. Germline V gene lookup returns CDR1 SGHAT and CDR2 FQNNGV. V lost 5 bases and J lost 7; bases outside the gene matches: 13. The DNA of the CDR3 is TGTGCCAGCAGCAAAGGGGGGACTAGCGGTTTGGGAGAGCAGTACGTC. It codes for CASSKGGTSGLGEQYV.

The J gene is TRBJ2-3, the V gene TRBV19; 11 nucleotides agree with TRBD2. V shed 3 bases and J 8 bases; nucleotides not matched to a gene: 4. The CDR3 runs 14 residues. CDR1 and CDR2 (germline): LNHDA, SQIVND (reference sequence). CDR3 nucleotide sequence: TGTGCCAGTAGTATCGATAGCGGGAGGGGTACGCAGTATTTT. This encodes CASSIDSGRGTQYF.

The V call is TRBV4-3, the J call TRBJ2-3, with D unclear. Trimming removed 1 base at V and 1 base at J, with 12 bases between. This CDR3 region has 16 residues. Germline V gene lookup returns CDR1 LGHNA and CDR2 YSLEER. In DNA form, the CDR3 reads TGCGCCAGCAGCCAAGGTTCGCTAGACCGCACAGATACGCAGTATTTT. Translation: CASSQGSLDRTDTQYF.

The CDR3, as DNA: TGTGCCAGCAGGGACAGAAACACCGGGGAGCTGTTTTTT. Translated: CASRDRNTGELFF. The rearrangement links TRBV9 to TRBJ2-2, with a tentative D call TRBD1 (6 bases). Germline assignment: CDR1 SGDLS and CDR2 YYNGEE. Trimming stripped 5 bases from V and 2 bases from J, with 7 bases between. The CDR3 runs to 13 residues.

The chain uses TRBV11-2 and TRBJ1-4; tentatively, D is TRBD1 (5 bases). Germline values: CDR1 SGHAT, CDR2 FQNNGV. The CDR3 runs 16 residues. Trimming removed 8 bases at V and 7 bases at J, with 23 bases between. The CDR3 loop is CASGALRRGTAEKLFF. In nucleotides, the CDR3 is TGTGCCAGCGGCGCTCTCCGGAGGGGTACGGCTGAAAAACTGTTTTTT. Filled out from reference TRBV11-2 and TRBJ1-4, the complete variable domain reads EAGVAQSPRYKIIEKRQSVAFWCNPISGHATLYWYQQILGQGPKLLIQFQNNGVVDDSQLPKDRFSAERLKGVDSTLKIQPAKLEDSAVYLCASGALRRGTAEKLFFGSGTQLSVL.

The J gene is TRBJ1-1, the V gene TRBV7-2; D is ambiguous. Germline values: CDR1 SGHTA, CDR2 FQGNSA. This CDR3 contains 15 residues. V was shortened by 1 base and J by 0 bases, with 9 bases between the two germline ends. The CDR3 sequence: CASSLGAVLNTEAFF. CDR3 DNA: TGTGCCAGCAGCTTAGGAGCGGTATTGAACACTGAAGCTTTCTTT.

In its sample, this clone was seen once. The V call is TRBV11-3, the J call TRBJ2-2; D is uncertain. V lost 3 bases to trimming and J lost 4 bases, with 15 bases between them. Germline-derived CDR1 and CDR2 are SGHNT and YENEEA. The CDR3 is 16 amino acids. CDR3 bases: TGTGCCAGCAGCTTGGGTGCGGATCGTGCCACCGGGGAGCTGTTTTTT. Protein: CASSLGADRATGELFF.

The chain couples TRBV2 to TRBJ2-3; D may be TRBD2 (5 bases). The CDR3 totals 11 residues. In germline, CDR1 is SNHLY, CDR2 FYNNEI. Trimming left V 7 bases short and J 6 bases short, with 8 bases between. Here the CDR3 reads CASNRGDTQYF. In DNA form, the CDR3 reads TGTGCCAGCAACCGAGGGGATACGCAGTATTTT.

V usage is TRBV7-3 and J usage is TRBJ1-1; D remains ambiguous. The V gene's germline CDR1 is SGHTA and CDR2 FQGTGA. This CDR3 comprises 13 residues. Between the trimmed V and J ends, which lost 5 bases and 0 bases, there was a span of 7 bases. CDR3 nucleotides: TGTGCCAGCAGCCCGCACATGAACACTGAAGCTTTCTTT. Encoded protein: CASSPHMNTEAFF.

The chain has TRBV27 and TRBJ2-5, with 8 positions matching TRBD2. The tail of the sequence fits TRBJ2-7 better, so the J call may be wrong. CDR1 is MNHEY and CDR2 is SMNVEV in the germline V gene (reference sequence). The CDR3 runs to 14 residues. The CDR3 protein is CASRSGTRYYEQYF. DNA of the CDR3: TGTGCCAGCAGGTCCGGGACTAGATACTACGAGCAGTACTTC.

The chain is built from TRBV11-1 and TRBJ2-7; D may be TRBD2 (5 bases). The CDR3 runs to 14 residues. Germline V gene lookup returns CDR1 SGHAT and CDR2 FQDESV (reference sequence). V dropped 1 base and J dropped 3 bases, with 10 bases sitting between them. In DNA form, the CDR3 reads TGTGCCAGCAGCTTAGGGACTGCCCACTACGAGCAGTACTTC. Its translation: CASSLGTAHYEQYF.

The CDR3, as DNA: TGCGCCAGCAGCTCATTCGGTTCTGGGGCCAACGTCCTGACTTTC. Protein sequence: CASSSFGSGANVLTF. The chain joins TRBV5-1 to TRBJ2-6; D is uncertain. CDR1 is SGHRS, CDR2 YFSETQ, per germline. This CDR3 contains 15 residues. Deletions cut 3 bases from V and 1 base from J, with 8 bases between.

The chain has TRBV28 and TRBJ1-2; D possibly corresponds to TRBD1 (5 bases). This CDR3 has 17 residues. V was pared by 7 bases and J by 4 bases, with 25 bases between. Germline CDR1 MDHEN, CDR2 SYDVKM. Here the CDR3 reads CASKPPGTVLYPYGYTF. The CDR3 nucleotides are TGTGCCAGCAAGCCCCCCGGGACCGTTCTTTACCCCTATGGCTACACCTTC.

The V and J genes are TRBV27 and TRBJ1-6, with 9 nucleotides matching TRBD1. There are 16 residues in the CDR3. V shed 6 bases and J 7 bases; nucleotides not matched to a gene: 10. Germline V lookup: CDR1 MNHEY, CDR2 SMNVEV (reference sequence). CDR3 in amino acids: CASSLRPGQGNSPLHF. CDR3 nucleotides: TGTGCCAGCAGCCTCCGTCCGGGACAGGGAAATTCACCCCTCCACTTT.

The chain uses TRBV5-4 and TRBJ2-4; 14 bases line up with TRBD2. CDR3 length equals 18 residues. Germline loops: CDR1 SGHNT, CDR2 YYREEE (reference sequence). Unmatched junction bases numbered 3, after V lost 0 bases and J lost 1 base. CDR3 sequence: CASSLGGTSGSAKNIQYF. The DNA of the CDR3 is TGTGCCAGCAGCTTGGGGGGGACTAGCGGGAGTGCCAAAAACATTCAGTACTTC.

The CDR3: CASSFTGEGYGYTF. The CDR3, as DNA: TGTGCCAGCAGCTTTACAGGGGAAGGCTATGGCTACACCTTC. V usage is TRBV5-4 and J usage is TRBJ1-2; the match to TRBD1 covers 7 bases. This CDR3 contains 14 residues. Trimming cost V 2 bases and J 4 bases; bases outside gene matches: 5. Per the germline V gene, CDR1 is SGHNT and CDR2 is YYREEE (reference sequence).

The sample holds one count of this clone. The CDR3 DNA sequence: TGTGCCAGCAGGACAGGGACGGACGGGGAGCTGTTTTTT. Residues: CASRTGTDGELFF. V is TRBV11-2 and J is TRBJ2-2, with 7 nucleotides matching TRBD1. V gave up 6 bases and J gave up 7 bases; unmatched junction bases: 5. The CDR3 runs 13 residues. CDR1 and CDR2 (germline): SGHAT, FQNNGV.

The rearrangement links TRBV5-8 to TRBJ1-3; D is unresolved. Germline lookup yields CDR1 SGHTS and CDR2 YDEGEE. V lost 3 bases and J 3 bases, leaving 16 bases between the germline ends. CDR3 length: 16 amino acids. CDR3 nucleotide sequence: TGTGCCAGCAGCTGGTGGGGTCTGAGGATTGGAAACACCATATATTTT. This encodes CASSWWGLRIGNTIYF.

This chain connects TRBV5-1 to TRBJ2-4; D may be TRBD2 (6 bases). CDR3 size: 15 residues. Germline V gene lookup returns CDR1 SGHRS and CDR2 YFSETQ. The V and J ends lost 4 bases and 6 bases respectively, with 17 bases between them. For the CDR3, the DNA is TGCGCCAGCAGCCTGAACCTGGGGCGGGGAAACATTCAGTACTTC. Translated, it gives CASSLNLGRGNIQYF.

The V gene is TRBV28, the J gene TRBJ1-2, with a tentative D call TRBD1 (6 bases). The CDR3 length is 13 residues. V was cut by 5 bases and J by 4 bases, with 11 bases left in between. Germline-derived CDR1 and CDR2 are MDHEN and SYDVKM. CDR3 loop: CASSPGTSYGYTF. The CDR3 DNA reads TGTGCCAGCAGTCCCGGGACATCCTATGGCTACACCTTC.

CDR3 protein: CASSLEPENNYGYTF. The CDR3 nucleotides read TGCGCCAGCAGCTTGGAACCGGAGAATAACTATGGCTACACCTTC. The rearrangement links TRBV5-1 to TRBJ1-2; unclear D gene. V shed 0 bases and J shed 1 base, with 10 bases lying between them. This CDR3 region has 15 residues. CDR1 is SGHRS, CDR2 YFSETQ, per germline. Full variable domain (outside the CDR3, taken from reference TRBV5-1 and TRBJ1-2): KAGVTQTPRYLIKTRGQQVTLSCSPISGHRSVSWYQQTPGQGLQFLFEYFSETQRNKGNFPGRFSGRQFSNSRSEMNVSTLELGDSALYLCASSLEPENNYGYTFGSGTRLTVV.

The rearrangement joins TRBV9 to TRBJ2-7; tentatively, D is TRBD1 or TRBD2 (5 bases each). Trimming cost V 0 bases and J 7 bases, with 8 bases left between them. Germline CDR1 reads SGDLS; CDR2 reads YYNGEE. The CDR3 is 12 amino acids. CDR3 amino acids: CASSVVGVEQYV. The CDR3 DNA is TGTGCCAGCAGCGTAGTGGGGGTGGAGCAGTACGTC.

The chain employs TRBV7-9 and TRBJ2-7; 7 nucleotides match TRBD2. Germline trimming cut 5 bases from V and 5 bases from J; bases unmatched to any gene: 12. The CDR3 extends over 15 amino acids. Germline V gives CDR1 SEHNR, CDR2 FQNEAQ (reference sequence). CDR3 sequence (DNA): TGTGCCAGCAGCCGAAGCGGGACCCAGGCAGACGAGCAGTACTTC. Protein sequence: CASSRSGTQADEQYF.

The chain couples TRBV7-2 to TRBJ2-7; D is uncertain. CDR1 is SGHTA and CDR2 is FQGNSA in the germline V gene. With 4 bases removed from V and 3 bases from J, the gap between germline ends came to 16 bases. This CDR3 has 15 residues. CDR3 sequence reads: CASSSSKGTLYEQYF. Here the CDR3 DNA reads TGTGCCAGCAGCTCTTCCAAGGGCACCCTCTACGAGCAGTACTTC.

The chain couples TRBV7-2 to TRBJ2-3, with TRBD2 as a possible D gene (6 bases). This CDR3 contains 16 residues. Looked up from germline, CDR1 is SGHTA and CDR2 is FQGNSA. V was pared by 5 bases and J by 0 bases, with 15 bases between. This CDR3 reads CASSLLGSGSTDTQYF. The DNA for the CDR3 is TGTGCCAGCAGCCTTCTGGGTAGCGGAAGCACAGATACGCAGTATTTT.

The count of this clone is one. The chain uses TRBV11-2 and TRBJ1-3; D not resolved. This CDR3 spans 16 amino acids. Looked up from germline, CDR1 is SGHAT and CDR2 is FQNNGV. V was shortened by 5 bases and J by 0 bases, with 14 bases between the two germline ends. The CDR3 sequence is CASSAPGVPSGNTIYF. CDR3 coding DNA: TGTGCCAGCAGCGCCCCCGGTGTACCCTCTGGAAACACCATATATTTT.

The rearrangement joins TRBV19 to TRBJ1-3; the match to TRBD1 covers 7 bases. V lost 2 bases, J lost 2 bases, and 9 bases stayed unmatched. The CDR3 is 17 amino acids. In germline, CDR1 is LNHDA, CDR2 SQIVND (reference sequence). The CDR3 region has the DNA TGTGCCAGTAGTATAACTGGCCCGAGGGGGCCTGGAAACACCATATATTTT. It encodes CASSITGPRGPGNTIYF.

The V call is TRBV4-2, the J call TRBJ1-4; D gene uncertain. Germline CDR1 reads LGHNA; CDR2 reads YNFKEQ. This CDR3 spans 12 amino acids. Trimming shortened V by 0 bases and J by 13 bases, and 9 bases separated the two germline ends. CDR3 region: CASSQDRYGLFF. As DNA, the CDR3 is TGTGCCAGCAGCCAAGATCGGTATGGACTGTTTTTT.